The 3 T cell receptor beta chains given below trace back to one sample, sequenced in a study of STAT5B mutations in CD4+ large granular lymphocyte leukemia. Assay used: immunoSEQ multiplex PCR; TCRdb lists only in-frame clones, some missing. Counted here are around 35,000 clones, approximately 67% occurring once; the ten biggest clones make up approximately 1.6%. The sample consisted of CD4+ T cells from blood buffy coats. The source of these receptors is a human donor in good health.

The chain couples TRBV11-3 to TRBJ2-1; 7 bases map to TRBD2. V lost 6 bases to trimming and J lost 2 bases; unmatched junction nucleotides: 10. This CDR3 is 16 amino acids long. Germline CDR1 SGHNT, CDR2 YENEEA. As DNA, the CDR3 is TGTGCCAGCAGACCCGGAGGGCGGGGGACCTACAATGAGCAGTTCTTC. Protein sequence: CASRPGGRGTYNEQFF.

This chain links TRBV7-2 with TRBJ2-7; 13 bases line up with TRBD2. The V and J ends lost 6 bases and 7 bases, in that order; junction bases with no gene match: 12. The V gene's germline CDR1 is SGHTA and CDR2 FQGNSA. The CDR3 is made up of 16 amino acids. As DNA, the CDR3 is TGTGCCAGCAGGAACCCCACTAGCGGGGGGGAAGGGGAGCAGTACTTC. Translation: CASRNPTSGGEGEQYF.

The chain joins TRBV7-2 to TRBJ1-1; weak D call: TRBD1 (5 bases). CDR3 length: 11 residues. The germline CDR1 and CDR2 sequences are SGHTA and FQGNSA. Trimming pared 1 base from V and 14 bases from J, leaving 11 bases between. The CDR3 bases are TGTGCCAGCAGCTTAGGCAGGGAAACGTTCTTT. As protein: CASSLGRETFF.